This passage covers 9 T cell receptor beta chains from one sample sequenced in a study of blood T cell repertoires in COVID-19. The protocol was immunoSEQ multiplex PCR, while the TCRdb copy is restricted to in-frame clones and leaves out a portion. This table has around 230,000 clones, about four fifths appearing once. Sequenced input: peripheral blood. The receptors derive from a woman between 40 and 55 years old with active or convalescent COVID-19.

In this sample, this clone turned up once. The CDR3 nucleotides are TGTGCCAGCAGCAAAGCGCAGTTTCCCATCGGACAGACTTCCACAGATACGCAGTATTTT. It yields the protein CASSKAQFPIGQTSTDTQYF. The chain uses TRBV21-1 and TRBJ2-3; TRBD1, the table's D call, was not compared with the DNA. TRBV21-1 is noted as a pseudogene. The CDR3 runs 20 residues.

This clone appeared a few times. The chain couples TRBV21-1 to TRBJ2-1; the DNA was not used to check the table's D call, TRBD1. TRBV21-1 represents a pseudogene. The CDR3 consists of 16 residues. The CDR3 DNA is TGTGCCAGCAGCAAAGTACAGCTTAGGGGGTACAATGAGCAGTTCTTC. This encodes CASSKVQLRGYNEQFF.

The V and J genes are TRBV7-9 and TRBJ2-7; maybe TRBD2 (5 bases). Trimming cost V 3 bases and J 4 bases, with 10 bases left between them. This CDR3 comprises 13 residues. Germline values: CDR1 SEHNR, CDR2 FQNEAQ (reference sequence). The DNA for the CDR3 is TGTGCCAGCAGCTTTGAGGGCGCGTACGAGCAGTACTTC. Its protein product is CASSFEGAYEQYF.

This clone was observed a few times. The CDR3 region is CASSYSTVNQPQHF. Written as DNA, the CDR3 is TGTGCCAGCAGTTACTCGACAGTTAATCAGCCCCAGCATTTT. The genes are TRBV6-2 or TRBV6-3 and TRBJ1-5; maybe TRBD1 (5 bases). The CDR3 runs to 14 residues. Per germline, CDR1 MNHEY and CDR2 SVGEGT. The V end was cut by 0 bases, the J end by 4 bases, with 7 bases between.

J is TRBJ2-2 and V is TRBV19; D may be TRBD1 (6 bases). Per the germline V gene, CDR1 is LNHDA and CDR2 is SQIVND (reference sequence). The CDR3 length is 14 residues. V lost 7 bases and J 1 base, leaving 10 bases between the germline ends. The CDR3 region has the DNA TGTGCCAGTATTCAACAGGGGAACACCGGGGAGCTGTTTTTT. Protein sequence: CASIQQGNTGELFF.

The J gene is TRBJ1-3, the V gene TRBV29-1; D ambiguous. With 5 bases removed from V and 0 bases from J, the gap between germline ends came to 11 bases. Germline V gives CDR1 SQVTM, CDR2 ANQGSEA. The CDR3 is 14 residues long. CDR3 region: CSVTRGDSGNTIYF. The CDR3 DNA follows: TGCAGCGTTACCCGGGGAGACTCTGGAAACACCATATATTTT.

The rearrangement joins TRBV5-1 to TRBJ2-1, with D perhaps TRBD1 (6 bases). CDR1 and CDR2 from the germline V gene are SGHRS and YFSETQ. V was pared by 7 bases and J by 1 base, with 12 bases between. CDR3 length: 14 residues. CDR3 in amino acids: CASGKTGSYNEQFF. CDR3 coding DNA: TGCGCCAGCGGGAAGACAGGTTCCTACAATGAGCAGTTCTTC. Drawing the rest from reference TRBV5-1 and TRBJ2-1, the complete variable domain is KAGVTQTPRYLIKTRGQQVTLSCSPISGHRSVSWYQQTPGQGLQFLFEYFSETQRNKGNFPGRFSGRQFSNSRSEMNVSTLELGDSALYLCASGKTGSYNEQFFGPGTRLTVL.

The chain joins TRBV12-5 to TRBJ1-2, with 7 bases identical to TRBD1. V trimming: 0 bases; J trimming: 8 bases; junction bases outside the gene matches: 9. Germline CDR1 reads LGHNT; CDR2 reads FRNRAP. This CDR3 is built from 15 residues. The CDR3 sequence is CASGLVLLGQRGYTF. The CDR3 DNA is TGTGCTAGTGGTTTGGTACTTTTGGGACAGCGCGGCTACACCTTC.

This clone was counted many times. V usage is TRBV5-4 and J usage is TRBJ1-1; no definite D call. The CDR3 sequence is 15 residues long. The V end was cut by 0 bases, the J end by 1 base, with 10 bases between. The germline gives CDR1 SGHNT, CDR2 YYREEE (reference sequence). The CDR3: CASSLAGRRNTEAFF. In DNA, the CDR3 is TGTGCCAGCAGCTTGGCCGGTCGCCGGAACACTGAAGCTTTCTTT.